The rows below give T cell receptor beta chains drawn from one sample of a study of cytomegalovirus exposure and HLA in healthy donors. Only in-frame clones appear in the TCRdb table, and some are missing; sequencing was by immunoSEQ multiplex PCR. The sample lists over 200,000 clones, approximately 70% occurring once. The sequenced sample was PBMCs. The receptors here all came from a man aged 40-49 years in good health and CMV-seropositive. Both conserved end residues are part of each CDR3. Fields, in order: V gene, D gene, J gene, clone size, CDR3 protein, CDR3 DNA. D genes are given only for firm matches. Rows may omit the clone size; those that give it use once, few, many or a size class.

TRBV9	TRBD1	TRBJ1-2	NA	CASSAQQGSYGYTF	TGTGCCAGCAGCGCCCAACAGGGGTCGTATGGCTACACCTTC
TRBV11-2	TRBD2	TRBJ2-1	NA	CASSLQVAGRGEQFF	TGTGCCAGCAGCTTACAGGTAGCGGGGAGGGGTGAGCAGTTCTTC
TRBV7-8	TRBD2	TRBJ2-2	NA	CASSLGLALDTGELFF	TGTGCCAGCAGCTTAGGACTAGCCCTAGACACCGGGGAGCTGTTTTTT
TRBV6-5	NA	TRBJ1-3	NA	CASSLHRDAGNTIYF	TGTGCCAGCAGTTTGCACAGGGATGCCGGAAACACCATATATTTT
TRBV18	TRBD2	TRBJ2-5	NA	CASSLSGGAGETQYF	TGTGCCAGCTCACTTAGCGGGGGGGCCGGAGAGACCCAGTACTTC
TRBV11-1	NA	TRBJ2-1	few	CASSWQAVLDEQFF	TGTGCCAGCAGCTGGCAGGCCGTATTGGATGAGCAGTTCTTC
TRBV4-1	NA	TRBJ1-1	few	CASSPLRGSLNTEAFF	TGCGCCAGCAGCCCGCTTAGAGGGAGCCTTAACACTGAAGCTTTCTTT
TRBV7-2	TRBD2	TRBJ2-2	NA	CASSLLAGWLFF	TGTGCCAGCAGCTTACTAGCGGGATGGCTGTTTTTT
TRBV19	NA	TRBJ2-2	NA	CASRIQGSGELFF	TGTGCCAGTAGAATTCAGGGTTCCGGGGAGCTGTTTTTT
TRBV5-1	TRBD2	TRBJ2-3	once	CASSLASGGADTQYF	TGCGCCAGCAGCTTGGCTAGCGGGGGGGCGGATACGCAGTATTTT
TRBV28	TRBD1	TRBJ1-2	NA	CASSLVDRGGGYTF	TGTGCCAGCAGTTTAGTGGACAGGGGGGGCGGCTACACCTTC
TRBV4-2	NA	TRBJ2-7	NA	CASSQERTPSYEQYF	TGTGCCAGCAGCCAAGAGCGCACCCCCTCCTACGAGCAGTACTTC
TRBV5-1	TRBD1	TRBJ1-2	NA	CASSTGQGRGYTF	TGCGCCAGCAGCACAGGACAGGGTAGAGGCTACACCTTC
TRBV6-5	NA	TRBJ1-1	NA	CASSSQGGKNTEAFF	TGTGCCAGCAGTTCGCAGGGAGGGAAGAACACTGAAGCTTTCTTT
TRBV4-1	NA	TRBJ2-1	NA	CASSQAGLGGEQFF	TGCGCCAGCAGCCAAGCAGGACTGGGGGGTGAGCAGTTCTTC
TRBV4-1	TRBD1	TRBJ2-5	NA	CASSRPGTVETQYF	TGCGCCAGCAGCCGTCCCGGGACAGTAGAGACCCAGTACTTC
TRBV6-6	TRBD1	TRBJ1-5	few	CASRRQGSEQPQHF	TGTGCCAGCAGGAGACAGGGGAGTGAACAGCCCCAGCATTTT
TRBV19	TRBD1	TRBJ1-1	NA	CASSPGGFGTEAFF	TGTGCCAGTAGTCCAGGGGGCTTCGGGACTGAAGCTTTCTTT
TRBV2	NA	TRBJ2-2	NA	CASHLGGFVNTGELFF	TGCGCCAGTCACCTGGGCGGGTTTGTGAACACCGGGGAGCTGTTTTTT
TRBV7-3	NA	TRBJ2-2	NA	CASSFTGRDTGELFF	TGTGCCAGCAGCTTCACAGGGAGGGACACCGGGGAGCTGTTTTTT
TRBV9	NA	TRBJ1-1	NA	CASSTRGGTNTEAFF	TGTGCCAGCAGCACCCGGGGGGGGACGAACACTGAAGCTTTCTTT
TRBV19	TRBD2	TRBJ2-1	NA	CASSSSGGGLSYNEQFF	TGTGCCAGTAGTTCTAGCGGGGGGGGTCTGTCCTACAATGAGCAGTTCTTC
TRBV4-1	NA	TRBJ1-1	few	CASSLNAAATEAFF	TGCGCCAGCAGCCTGAATGCAGCGGCGACTGAAGCTTTCTTT
TRBV21-1	NA	TRBJ1-4	NA	CASSKTHTGTGYDNEKLFF	TGTGCCAGCAGCAAAACCCATACCGGGACAGGGTACGATAATGAAAAACTGTTTTTT
TRBV29-1	NA	TRBJ2-4	NA	CSGAAKNIQYF	TGCAGCGGCGCGGCCAAAAACATTCAGTACTTC
TRBV2	NA	TRBJ1-1	NA	CASSERVKGTEAFF	TGTGCCAGCAGCGAGAGAGTTAAGGGGACTGAAGCTTTCTTT
TRBV15	TRBD1	TRBJ1-3	once	CATSPGQGHSGNTIYF	TGTGCCACCAGCCCGGGACAGGGACACTCTGGAAACACCATATATTTT
TRBV6-6	NA	TRBJ1-6	NA	CASAPEGGSRAPLHF	TGTGCCAGCGCTCCCGAGGGAGGGTCTAGGGCACCCCTCCACTTT
TRBV29-1	NA	TRBJ2-2	NA	CSVDTEGNTGELFF	TGCAGCGTTGACACAGAGGGAAACACCGGGGAGCTGTTTTTT
TRBV5-8	TRBD1	TRBJ1-2	NA	CASSSGRTGTYGYTF	TGTGCCAGCAGCTCGGGCCGGACAGGGACCTATGGCTACACCTTC
TRBV6-6	NA	TRBJ2-1	few	CASSYPTGEQFF	TGTGCCAGCAGTTACCCTACAGGTGAGCAGTTCTTC
TRBV11-2	TRBD2	TRBJ2-3	NA	CASSLVLAGGDTQYF	TGTGCCAGCAGCTTAGTATTAGCGGGGGGGGATACGCAGTATTTT
TRBV7-9	NA	TRBJ1-5	NA	CASSVGQGLNQPQHF	TGTGCCAGCAGTGTGGGGCAGGGGCTAAATCAGCCCCAGCATTTT
TRBV5-1	TRBD1	TRBJ1-1	NA	CASSLGTGAYTNTEAFF	TGCGCCAGCAGCCTCGGGACAGGGGCCTATACGAACACTGAAGCTTTCTTT
TRBV6-5	TRBD1	TRBJ1-1	NA	CASRKTGRTEAFF	TGTGCCAGCCGGAAGACAGGGAGGACTGAAGCTTTCTTT
TRBV7-7	NA	TRBJ2-5	NA	CASSLRGAETQYF	TGTGCCAGCAGCCTCAGGGGGGCGGAGACCCAGTACTTC
TRBV9	TRBD2	TRBJ2-7	NA	CASSPSLAGGLPSYEQYF	TGTGCCAGCAGCCCGAGTTTAGCGGGGGGCCTTCCTTCCTACGAGCAGTACTTC
TRBV5-1	TRBD1	TRBJ2-7	NA	CASSHTGTGGSYEQYF	TGCGCCAGCAGCCATACCGGGACAGGGGGCTCTTACGAGCAGTACTTC
TRBV10-3	TRBD1	TRBJ1-2	NA	CAISDGVTGGVGYTF	TGTGCCATCAGTGATGGCGTCACAGGGGGCGTCGGCTACACCTTC
TRBV5-1	TRBD1	TRBJ2-3	NA	CASSLGQGASTDTQYF	TGCGCCAGCAGCTTGGGACAGGGGGCTAGCACAGATACGCAGTATTTT
TRBV6-5	TRBD1	TRBJ1-4	NA	CASAPGGQGQLFF	TGTGCCAGCGCACCGGGAGGACAGGGCCAACTGTTTTTT
TRBV2	NA	TRBJ1-2	NA	CASTKGHPYGYTF	TGTGCCAGCACCAAGGGGCACCCCTATGGCTACACCTTC
TRBV15	NA	TRBJ2-5	NA	CATSSRDTYQETQYF	TGTGCCACCAGCAGCCGGGACACCTACCAAGAGACCCAGTACTTC
TRBV7-7	TRBD1	TRBJ2-5	NA	CASSLEGARETQYF	TGTGCCAGCAGCTTAGAGGGGGCTCGGGAGACCCAGTACTTC
TRBV9	TRBD2	TRBJ2-5	NA	CASSTRLAGQETQYF	TGTGCCAGCAGCACCCGACTAGCGGGTCAAGAGACCCAGTACTTC
TRBV7-9	TRBD1	TRBJ2-7	NA	CASSPGTGGAYEQYF	TGTGCCAGCAGCCCCGGGACAGGGGGCGCCTACGAGCAGTACTTC
TRBV7-2	NA	TRBJ2-3	NA	CASSPGQPWADTQYF	TGTGCCAGCAGCCCAGGACAGCCCTGGGCAGATACGCAGTATTTT
TRBV5-1	NA	TRBJ1-1	NA	CASSLSTGNTEAFF	TGCGCCAGCAGCTTGAGCACGGGAAACACTGAAGCTTTCTTT
TRBV19	NA	TRBJ1-2	many	CASRAGALDGYTF	TGTGCCAGTAGGGCGGGGGCGCTGGATGGCTACACCTTC
TRBV10-3	TRBD1	TRBJ1-4	NA	CAIQGQGKWEKLFF	TGTGCCATTCAAGGACAGGGGAAGTGGGAAAAACTGTTTTTT
TRBV15	NA	TRBJ2-3	NA	CATSRDRTSGQGSTQYF	TGTGCCACCAGCAGAGATAGGACTAGCGGACAGGGGAGTACGCAGTATTTT
TRBV12-5	NA	TRBJ2-5	NA	CASGLGASGTQYF	TGTGCTAGTGGTTTGGGAGCCTCAGGGACCCAGTACTTC
TRBV6-1	TRBD1	TRBJ2-7	few	CASSSPGQGHYEQYF	TGTGCCAGCAGTTCCCCGGGACAGGGGCACTACGAGCAGTACTTC
TRBV2	NA	TRBJ2-7	NA	CASSEGGPSYEQYF	TGTGCCAGCAGTGAGGGGGGGCCGAGTTACGAGCAGTACTTC
TRBV7-2	NA	TRBJ1-5	NA	CASSLASGGGQPQHF	TGTGCCAGCAGCTTAGCCTCGGGGGGCGGTCAGCCCCAGCATTTT
TRBV9	NA	TRBJ2-7	NA	CASSVGDRPTYEQYF	TGTGCCAGCAGCGTAGGAGACAGGCCCACCTACGAGCAGTACTTC
TRBV6-1	TRBD1	TRBJ1-6	NA	CASSENIRRGPSPLHF	TGTGCCAGCAGTGAAAATATCCGGAGGGGGCCTTCACCCCTCCACTTT
TRBV6-5	NA	TRBJ1-1	NA	CASSYSEGTNTEAFF	TGTGCCAGCAGTTACTCGGAGGGGACGAACACTGAAGCTTTCTTT
TRBV28	NA	TRBJ1-6	NA	CASRSPGGPLHF	TGTGCCAGCAGGTCCCCCGGGGGACCCCTCCACTTT
TRBV6-1	TRBD2	TRBJ2-5	once	CASSSTSAQETQYF	TGTGCCAGCAGTAGTACTAGCGCCCAAGAGACCCAGTACTTC